This T cell receptor beta chain was documented in a study of graft-versus-host responses after intestinal transplantation. Study context: Each of the recipients got a multivisceral, liver-intestinal, or isolated intestinal transplant.

V was cut by 1 base and J by 1 base, with 5 bases left in between. Germline CDR1 and CDR2: SGHTA and FQGNSA. The CDR3 extends over 15 amino acids. TCRdb's copy holds only in-frame clones and misses some; the assay was immunoSEQ multiplex PCR. The sample contains about 39,000 clones, 90% to 95% of which appear only once. Only one count was recorded for this clone. The TCR was taken from a human patient who received an intestinal transplant, so some T cells may come from the graft donor. The input for sequencing was PBMCs, taken approximately 100 weeks after intestinal transplantation. V and J are TRBV7-2 and TRBJ2-6; D is unresolved. CDR3 sequence: CASSLGVSGANVLTF. CDR3 DNA sequence: TGTGCCAGCAGCTTAGGGGTTTCTGGGGCCAACGTCCTGACTTTC.